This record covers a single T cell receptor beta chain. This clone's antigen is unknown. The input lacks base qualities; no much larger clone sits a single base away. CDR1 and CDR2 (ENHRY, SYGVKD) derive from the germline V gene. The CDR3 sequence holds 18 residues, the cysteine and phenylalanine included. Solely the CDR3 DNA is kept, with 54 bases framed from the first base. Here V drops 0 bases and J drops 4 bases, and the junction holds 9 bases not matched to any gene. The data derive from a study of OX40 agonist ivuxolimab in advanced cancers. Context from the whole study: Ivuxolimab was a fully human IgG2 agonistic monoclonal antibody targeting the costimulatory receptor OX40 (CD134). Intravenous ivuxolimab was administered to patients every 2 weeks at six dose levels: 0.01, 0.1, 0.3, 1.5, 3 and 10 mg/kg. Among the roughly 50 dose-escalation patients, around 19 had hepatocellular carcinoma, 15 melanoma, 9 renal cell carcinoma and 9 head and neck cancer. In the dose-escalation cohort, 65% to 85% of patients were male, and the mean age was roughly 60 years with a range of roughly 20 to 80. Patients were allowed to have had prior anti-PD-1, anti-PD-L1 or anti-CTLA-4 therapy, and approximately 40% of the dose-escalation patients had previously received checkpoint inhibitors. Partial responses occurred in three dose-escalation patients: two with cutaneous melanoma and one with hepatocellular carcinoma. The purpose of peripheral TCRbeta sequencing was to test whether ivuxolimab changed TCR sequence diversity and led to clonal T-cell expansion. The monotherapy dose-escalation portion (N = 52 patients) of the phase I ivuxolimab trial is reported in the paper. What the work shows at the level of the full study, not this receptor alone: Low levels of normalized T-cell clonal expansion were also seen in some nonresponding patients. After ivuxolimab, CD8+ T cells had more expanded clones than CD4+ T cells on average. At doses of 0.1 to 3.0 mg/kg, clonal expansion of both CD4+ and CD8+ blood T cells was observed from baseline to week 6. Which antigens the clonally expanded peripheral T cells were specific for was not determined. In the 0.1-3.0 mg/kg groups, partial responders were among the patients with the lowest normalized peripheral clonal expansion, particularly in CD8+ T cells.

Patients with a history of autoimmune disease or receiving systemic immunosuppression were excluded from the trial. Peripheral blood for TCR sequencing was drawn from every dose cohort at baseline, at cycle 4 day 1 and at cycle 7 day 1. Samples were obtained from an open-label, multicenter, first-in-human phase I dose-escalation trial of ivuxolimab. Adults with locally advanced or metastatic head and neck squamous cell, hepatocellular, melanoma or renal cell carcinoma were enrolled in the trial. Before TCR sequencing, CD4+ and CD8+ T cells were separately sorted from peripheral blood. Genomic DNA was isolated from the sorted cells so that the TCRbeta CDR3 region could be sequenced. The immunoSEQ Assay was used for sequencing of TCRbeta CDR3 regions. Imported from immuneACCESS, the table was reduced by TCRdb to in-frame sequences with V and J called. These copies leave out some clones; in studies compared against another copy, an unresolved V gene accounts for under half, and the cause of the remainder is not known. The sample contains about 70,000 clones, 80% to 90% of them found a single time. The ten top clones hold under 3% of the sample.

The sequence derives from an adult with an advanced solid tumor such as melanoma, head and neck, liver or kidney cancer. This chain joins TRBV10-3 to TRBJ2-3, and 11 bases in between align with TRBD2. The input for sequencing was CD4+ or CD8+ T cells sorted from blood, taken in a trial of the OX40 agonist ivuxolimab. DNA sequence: TGTGCCATCAGTGAGTCGTTAACTAGCGGGAGAGTGTCAGATACGCAGTATTTT. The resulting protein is CAISESLTSGRVSDTQYF.